This TCR beta chain was found in a study of OX40 agonist ivuxolimab in advanced cancers. At the level of the study: Given to patients was ivuxolimab, an agonistic anti-OX40 (CD134) antibody.

The ends were cut back, 2 bases at V and 0 bases at J, with 6 bases in the middle. CDR1 and CDR2 (germline): SGDLS, YYNGEE. The length of the CDR3 is 14 residues. Findings of the study overall: Blood T cells, both CD4+ and CD8+, expanded clonally by week 6 at 0.1 to 3.0 mg/kg.

This table comes from immunoSEQ multiplex PCR, and its TCRdb copy is limited to in-frame clones, with some not included. This table has about 20,000 clones, 86% appearing once. Comments on this clone: As yet, its antigen is unknown.

The TCR sequence derives from an adult with an advanced solid tumor such as melanoma, head and neck, liver or kidney cancer. The chain joins TRBV9 to TRBJ2-1; the D is unclear. The sample consisted of CD4+ or CD8+ T cells sorted from blood, taken in a trial of the OX40 agonist ivuxolimab. The CDR3 sequence is CASSVVSSYNEQFF. The CDR3 DNA reads as TGTGCCAGCAGCGTTGTTAGCTCCTACAATGAGCAGTTCTTC.